The clone carrying this TCR beta chain was detected only once. The antigen remains undetermined. This sample also contains other DNA sequences that code for the same CDR3. The sample is drawn from a study of Ad26.COV2.S vaccination and SARS-CoV-2 variants. Whole-study findings and limits: It is possible that the TCR breadth and depth analyses underestimated the total T cell responses.

The CDR3 runs 18 residues. After removal of 0 bases from V and 0 bases from J, the junction contained 10 bases not matched to a gene. Germline lookup yields CDR1 SGHRS and CDR2 YFSETQ. Treatment indicated: around 19 received Ad26.COV2.S at low or high dose, single or two shots; about five received placebo; per-sample allocation not given. Vaccine and placebo recipients were sampled on day 63 after the first injection. Based in Boston, the donor was an adult of 18-55 years. Measured with immunoSEQ multiplex PCR; TCRdb has only the in-frame clones, and not every one. This sample has about 390,000 clones; roughly nine tenths occur once, and the top ten carry approximately 3.7%.

This TCR was recovered from a person aged 18-60 years who received the Ad26.COV2.S COVID-19 vaccine or a placebo. This chain uses TRBV5-1 with TRBJ2-3; 7 bases map to TRBD2. The material sequenced was peripheral blood, taken in a trial of Ad26.COV2.S vaccine versus placebo. Here the CDR3 DNA reads TGCGCCAGCAGCTTGGAGGGCCCTAGCGGAACTAGCACAGATACGCAGTATTTT. Translating gives CASSLEGPSGTSTDTQYF.